One sample yielded the 25 T cell receptor beta chains listed below, sequenced in a study of radiation and T cells in renal cell carcinoma. Time point meaning: blood 2 weeks post-SBRT. Treatment of the sample: 15 Gy SBRT to primary tumor, nephrectomy 4 weeks later. Sequenced by immunoSEQ multiplex PCR; TCRdb stores in-frame clones only, minus some. This table holds 45,000 to 55,000 clones, 80% found once. The source material was blood, sampled from a patient whose treatment included radiotherapy and nephrectomy. These receptors were obtained from a woman between 65 and 79 years old with renal cell carcinoma.

The CDR3 sequence: CASSESLGTSGNTIYF. The CDR3 nucleotides read TGTGCCAGCAGTGAAAGTCTGGGAACCTCTGGAAACACCATATATTTT. This sequence joins TRBV6-1 and TRBJ1-3; no reliable D call. The CDR3 covers 16 residues. V was clipped by 2 bases and J by 0 bases, with 11 bases between them. Per germline, CDR1 MNHNS and CDR2 SASEGT.

The chain links TRBV28 to TRBJ2-4; TRBD1 matches at 8 bases. V gave up 3 bases and J gave up 9 bases; unmatched junction bases: 7. The CDR3 extends over 14 amino acids. Germline V lookup: CDR1 MDHEN, CDR2 SYDVKM. The CDR3 spells CASSFPDRVGIQYF. CDR3 sequence (DNA): TGTGCCAGCAGTTTCCCGGACAGGGTTGGCATTCAGTACTTC.

The chain carries TRBV5-1 and TRBJ2-7; D possibly corresponds to TRBD2 (6 bases). Germline-derived CDR1 and CDR2 are SGHRS and YFSETQ. V lost 0 bases and J 5 bases, leaving 15 bases between the germline ends. There are 15 residues in the CDR3. CDR3: CASSLEASEWDEQYF. The DNA of the CDR3 is TGCGCCAGCAGCTTGGAGGCTAGCGAATGGGACGAGCAGTACTTC.

As to this clone: The same CDR3 arises from other DNA sequences in this sample as well. The rearrangement joins TRBV4-1 to TRBJ2-7; a weak D match, TRBD1 (6 bases). Germline lookup yields CDR1 MGHRA and CDR2 YSYEKL. The CDR3 covers 18 residues. Trimming left V 5 bases short and J 2 bases short, with 25 bases between. The CDR3 nucleotides read TGCGCCAGCAGCGTTCAAAGCAGATCCGGGACAAAGACCTACGAGCAGTACTTC. It yields the protein CASSVQSRSGTKTYEQYF.

The sample holds a few counts of this clone. J is TRBJ1-6 and V is TRBV14; TRBD1 aligns across 7 bases. The J segment lost 9 bases and the V segment lost 2 bases, leaving 13 bases of the junction unmatched. Germline CDR1 is SGHDN and CDR2 is FVKESK. This CDR3 contains 17 residues. The CDR3 DNA reads as TGTGCCAGCAGCCAAATTCGGCAGGGCAGGGGGTTTTCACCCCTCCACTTT. Encoded protein: CASSQIRQGRGFSPLHF. The variable domain in full, completed from reference TRBV14 and TRBJ1-6, reads EAGVTQFPSHSVIEKGQTVTLRCDPISGHDNLYWYRRVMGKEIKFLLHFVKESKQDESGMPNNRFLAERTGGTYSTLKVQPAELEDSGVYFCASSQIRQGRGFSPLHFGNGTRLTVT.

This clone was seen a few times. The chain recombines TRBV5-1 with TRBJ1-1; D remains unclear. Germline V lookup: CDR1 SGHRS, CDR2 YFSETQ. V lost 2 bases, J lost 5 bases, and 10 bases lay in between. The CDR3 contains 13 residues. CDR3 in DNA: TGCGCCAGCAGCTTTGAGGAATTGACTGAAGCTTTCTTT. Translating gives CASSFEELTEAFF.

This chain connects TRBV5-8 to TRBJ1-5; TRBD1 might be the D (6 bases). The CDR3 runs 16 residues. Trimming took off 4 bases at V and 4 bases at J, with 18 bases between the two ends. Germline V gene sequence: CDR1 SGHTS, CDR2 YDEGEE. CDR3 amino acids: CASSPSPGARNQPQHF. Here the CDR3 DNA reads TGTGCCAGCAGCCCATCCCCAGGGGCGCGAAATCAGCCCCAGCATTTT. Full variable domain (outside the CDR3, taken from reference TRBV5-8 and TRBJ1-5): EAGVTQSPTHLIKTRGQQATLRCSPISGHTSVYWYQQALGLGLQFLLWYDEGEERNRGNFPPRFSGRQFPNYSSELNVNALELEDSALYLCASSPSPGARNQPQHFGDGTRLSIL.

This clone occurred a few times. The gene calls are TRBV7-8 and TRBJ2-7, with a possible D match to TRBD2 (5 bases). Germline CDR1 reads SGHVS; CDR2 reads FQNEAQ. The CDR3 length is 15 residues. Trimming pared 4 bases from V and 3 bases from J, leaving 16 bases between. The CDR3 sequence is CASSSARERVYEQYF. The CDR3 DNA follows: TGTGCCAGCAGCTCGGCGAGGGAGCGAGTCTACGAGCAGTACTTC.

The rearrangement uses TRBV6-1 and TRBJ2-5, with TRBD1 matching over 11 bases. CDR3 length: 15 residues. Losses at the gene ends were 6 bases for V and 2 bases for J; bases not matched to a gene: 5. Germline V lookup: CDR1 MNHNS, CDR2 SASEGT. DNA of the CDR3: TGTGCCAGCAGAGAGGACAGGGGGCTTCAAGAGACCCAGTACTTC. Translation gives CASREDRGLQETQYF.

The rearrangement links TRBV6-5 to TRBJ1-1, with TRBD1 matching 8 bases. This CDR3 spans 14 amino acids. CDR1 and CDR2 (germline): MNHEY, SVGAGI. The J segment lost 5 bases and the V segment lost 6 bases, leaving 8 bases of the junction unmatched. The CDR3 spells CASSRGQGETEAFF. CDR3 coding DNA: TGTGCCAGCAGCCGAGGACAGGGAGAGACTGAAGCTTTCTTT.

The rearrangement joins TRBV7-6 to TRBJ2-7; TRBD1 aligns across 7 bases. The V and J ends lost 5 bases and 5 bases, in that order; junction bases with no gene match: 12. The CDR3 length is 15 residues. CDR1 is SGHVS and CDR2 is FNYEAQ in the germline V gene. CDR3 loop: CASSPEGTVINEQYF. The CDR3 nucleotides are TGTGCCAGCAGCCCCGAAGGGACAGTGATAAACGAGCAGTACTTC.

This chain connects TRBV21-1 to TRBJ1-5. TRBV21-1 is an annotated pseudogene. The CDR3 covers 19 residues. DNA for the CDR3: TGTGCCAGCAGCAAGGGCAGGTTGGACCTGGGGTATAGCAATCAGCCCCAGCATTTT. Its protein product is CASSKGRLDLGYSNQPQHF.

The genes are TRBV27 and TRBJ2-1, with D perhaps TRBD1 (7 bases). The germline V gene encodes CDR1 MNHEY and CDR2 SMNVEV (reference sequence). V lost 0 bases and J lost 8, with 26 bases in between. The CDR3 is 19 amino acids. CDR3 nucleotide sequence: TGTGCCAGCAGTTTATCCTTTTTTCGCCACAGGGGAGGTTTGGATGAGCAGTTCTTC. It yields the protein CASSLSFFRHRGGLDEQFF.

This clone was seen just once. The chain is built from TRBV5-5 and TRBJ2-5; 8 positions match TRBD2. The CDR3 spans 17 residues. The junction had 12 bases not matched to a gene; V was cut back by 0 bases and J by 5 bases. CDR1 is SGHKS and CDR2 is YYEKEE in the germline V gene (reference sequence). The CDR3 loop reads CASSLARGGLLGETQYF. The CDR3 DNA is TGTGCCAGCAGCTTGGCCCGCGGGGGGCTTCTGGGGGAGACCCAGTACTTC.

This chain uses TRBV5-1 with TRBJ1-1, with a weak D call TRBD1 (6 bases). The V and J ends lost 5 bases and 4 bases respectively, with 18 bases between them. CDR1 is SGHRS, CDR2 YFSETQ, per germline. The CDR3 extends over 15 amino acids. This chain's CDR3 is CASRYDIARGTEAFF. CDR3 coding DNA: TGCGCCAGCAGATACGACATTGCCAGGGGCACTGAAGCTTTCTTT.

The V and J genes are TRBV7-9 and TRBJ2-2; D unclear. Germline CDR1 and CDR2: SEHNR and FQNEAQ (reference sequence). This CDR3 is 15 amino acids long. V was clipped by 3 bases and J by 2 bases, with 10 bases between them. The CDR3 sequence is CASSFGLFNTGELFF. CDR3 DNA: TGTGCCAGCAGCTTTGGGTTATTCAACACCGGGGAGCTGTTTTTT.

This clone was seen a single time. The rearrangement links TRBV9 to TRBJ1-2, with 7 bases identical to TRBD1. CDR1 is SGDLS, CDR2 YYNGEE, per germline. The CDR3 is 14 amino acids. V lost 6 bases and J lost 8; bases outside the gene matches: 13. The CDR3 loop reads CASTDLEGAPGYTF. The CDR3 DNA sequence: TGTGCCAGCACCGACCTCGAGGGGGCACCAGGCTACACCTTC.

CDR3 DNA sequence: TGTGCCAGTAGGACAACAGGGGATAGCAATCAGCCCCAGCATTTT. This codes for CASRTTGDSNQPQHF. The chain links TRBV19 to TRBJ1-5, with 7 bases matching TRBD1. V dropped 6 bases and J dropped 0; count of bases not matched to a gene: 5. The CDR3 consists of 15 residues. Germline V gene data show CDR1 as LNHDA and CDR2 as SQIVND (reference sequence).

The V call is TRBV5-5, the J call TRBJ2-5, with D tentatively TRBD2 (6 bases). The V gene lost 2 bases and the J gene lost 5 bases, with 13 bases spanning the gap. This CDR3 has 14 amino acids. Germline V lookup: CDR1 SGHKS, CDR2 YYEKEE (reference sequence). CDR3: CASSLEPSAETQYF. CDR3 DNA: TGTGCCAGCAGCTTAGAACCTAGCGCCGAGACCCAGTACTTC.

The gene calls are TRBV4-2 and TRBJ2-5, with 13 nucleotides matching TRBD2. Germline-derived CDR1 and CDR2 are LGHNA and YNFKEQ. The V and J ends lost 0 bases and 6 bases, in that order; junction bases with no gene match: 7. This CDR3 region has 17 residues. DNA of the CDR3: TGTGCCAGCAGCCAAGACGCCGGGACTAGCGGGGTACAGACCCAGTACTTC. Amino acid sequence: CASSQDAGTSGVQTQYF.

V and J are TRBV12-5 and TRBJ1-5; unclear D gene. The CDR3 consists of 14 residues. Trimming took 7 bases from V and 7 from J, leaving 17 bases between them. The germline V gene encodes CDR1 LGHNT and CDR2 FRNRAP. DNA for the CDR3: TGTGCTAGTGCCAGAGACACCCCGGACCAGCCCCAGCATTTT. Amino acids: CASARDTPDQPQHF.

This chain uses TRBV4-1 with TRBJ2-5; D gene ambiguous. The CDR3 contains 16 residues. The V and J ends lost 4 bases and 1 base respectively, with 16 bases between them. Germline loops: CDR1 MGHRA, CDR2 YSYEKL. The DNA for the CDR3 is TGCGCCAGCAGCCCCTGGGTAGCCCCCCTCCAAGAGACCCAGTACTTC. This gives the protein CASSPWVAPLQETQYF.

This clone was seen only a few times. V gene TRBV6-1 combines with J gene TRBJ2-1; 7 bases line up with TRBD2. After removal of 5 bases from V and 0 bases from J, the junction contained 7 bases not matched to a gene. Germline loops: CDR1 MNHNS, CDR2 SASEGT. The CDR3 runs 16 residues. The CDR3 here is CASSKGREPSYNEQFF. DNA for the CDR3: TGTGCCAGCAGTAAAGGGCGGGAGCCCTCCTACAATGAGCAGTTCTTC.

The chain combines TRBV4-1 with TRBJ2-7, with 7 bases aligning to TRBD1. The germline gives CDR1 MGHRA, CDR2 YSYEKL. The length of the CDR3 is 16 residues. J was trimmed by 2 bases and V by 0 bases; bases with no gene match: 7. The CDR3 sequence is CASSQEPTGAPYEQYF. The CDR3 coding sequence is TGCGCCAGCAGCCAAGAACCTACAGGGGCCCCCTACGAGCAGTACTTC.

This clone is termed medium-sized (0.01 to 0.1%). This chain links TRBV6-1 with TRBJ1-2; D possibly corresponds to TRBD1 (6 bases). Between the trimmed V and J ends, which lost 1 base and 6 bases, there was a span of 15 bases. The CDR3 spans 15 residues. From germline, CDR1 is MNHNS and CDR2 SASEGT. The CDR3 sequence is CASSEGAGVVHGYTF. The DNA for the CDR3 is TGTGCCAGCAGTGAAGGGGCAGGGGTTGTACATGGCTACACCTTC.